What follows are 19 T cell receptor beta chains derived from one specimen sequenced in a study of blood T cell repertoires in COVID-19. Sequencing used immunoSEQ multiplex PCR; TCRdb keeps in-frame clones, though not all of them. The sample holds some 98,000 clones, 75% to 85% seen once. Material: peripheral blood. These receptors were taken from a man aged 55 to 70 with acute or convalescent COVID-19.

CDR3 residues: CASSYRDYSEAFF. The CDR3 DNA reads TGTGCCAGCAGTTACCGGGACTACTCTGAAGCTTTCTTT. This chain joins TRBV6-2 or TRBV6-3 and TRBJ1-1, with D maybe TRBD1 (5 bases). The CDR3 is made up of 13 amino acids. V was clipped by 2 bases and J by 6 bases, with 10 bases between them. CDR1 and CDR2 from the germline V gene are MNHEY and SVGEGT.

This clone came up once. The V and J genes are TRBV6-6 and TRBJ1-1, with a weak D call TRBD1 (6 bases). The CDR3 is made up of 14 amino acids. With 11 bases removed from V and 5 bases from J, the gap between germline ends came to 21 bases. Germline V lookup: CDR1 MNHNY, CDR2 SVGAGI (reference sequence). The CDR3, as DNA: TGTGCCGTACACTCAGCAGGGGATCGGACTGAAGCTTTCTTT. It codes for CAVHSAGDRTEAFF.

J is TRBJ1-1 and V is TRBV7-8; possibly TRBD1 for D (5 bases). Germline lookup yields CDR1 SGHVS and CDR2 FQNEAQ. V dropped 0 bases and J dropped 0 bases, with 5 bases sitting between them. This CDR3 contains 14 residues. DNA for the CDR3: TGTGCCAGCAGCTTAGCGGGGCTGAACACTGAAGCTTTCTTT. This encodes CASSLAGLNTEAFF.

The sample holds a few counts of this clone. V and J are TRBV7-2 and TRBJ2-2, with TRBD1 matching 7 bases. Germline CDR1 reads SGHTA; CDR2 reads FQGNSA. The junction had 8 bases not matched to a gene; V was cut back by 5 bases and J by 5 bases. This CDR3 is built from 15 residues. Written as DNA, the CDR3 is TGTGCCAGCAGCGCGGACAGGAGAGCAACCGGGGAGCTGTTTTTT. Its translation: CASSADRRATGELFF.

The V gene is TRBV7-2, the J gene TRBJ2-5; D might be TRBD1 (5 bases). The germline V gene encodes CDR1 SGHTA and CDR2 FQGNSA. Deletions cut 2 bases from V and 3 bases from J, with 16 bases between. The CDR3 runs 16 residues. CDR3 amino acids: CASSLTLLRVKETQYF. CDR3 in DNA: TGTGCCAGCAGCTTAACCCTACTCAGGGTCAAAGAGACCCAGTACTTC.

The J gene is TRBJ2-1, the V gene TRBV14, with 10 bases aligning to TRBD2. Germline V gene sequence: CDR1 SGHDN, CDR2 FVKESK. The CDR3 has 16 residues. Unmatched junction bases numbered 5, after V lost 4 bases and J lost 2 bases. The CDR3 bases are TGTGCCAGCAGCCGCTTCGGACTAGCGGCCTACAATGAGCAGTTCTTC. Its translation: CASSRFGLAAYNEQFF.

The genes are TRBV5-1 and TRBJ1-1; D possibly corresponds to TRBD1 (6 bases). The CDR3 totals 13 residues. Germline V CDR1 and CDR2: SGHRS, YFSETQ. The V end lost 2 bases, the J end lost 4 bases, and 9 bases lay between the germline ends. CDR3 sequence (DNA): TGCGCCAGCAGCTTTCTAGGGGGCACTGAAGCTTTCTTT. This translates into CASSFLGGTEAFF.

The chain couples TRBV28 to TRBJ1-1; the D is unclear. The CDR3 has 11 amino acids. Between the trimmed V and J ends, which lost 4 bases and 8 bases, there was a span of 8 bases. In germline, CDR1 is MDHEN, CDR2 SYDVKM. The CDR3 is CASSSWAEAFF. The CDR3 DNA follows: TGTGCCAGCAGTTCATGGGCAGAAGCTTTCTTT. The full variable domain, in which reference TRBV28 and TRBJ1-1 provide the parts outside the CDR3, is DVKVTQSSRYLVKRTGEKVFLECVQDMDHENMFWYRQDPGLGLRLIYFSYDVKMKEKGDIPEGYSVSREKKERFSLILESASTNQTSMYLCASSSWAEAFFGQGTRLTVV.

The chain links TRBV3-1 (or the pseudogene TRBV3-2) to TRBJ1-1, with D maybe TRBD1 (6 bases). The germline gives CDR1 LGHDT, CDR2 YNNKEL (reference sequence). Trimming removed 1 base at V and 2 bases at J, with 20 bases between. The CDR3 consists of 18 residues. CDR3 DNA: TGTGCCAGCAGCCAAGGTGGAGCCAGGGGTAATAGAAACACTGAAGCTTTCTTT. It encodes CASSQGGARGNRNTEAFF.

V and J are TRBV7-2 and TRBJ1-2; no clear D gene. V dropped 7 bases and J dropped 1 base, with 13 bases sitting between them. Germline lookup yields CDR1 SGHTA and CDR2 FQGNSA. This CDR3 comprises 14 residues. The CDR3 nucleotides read TGTGCCAGCACCGACCAGACAAGTAACTATGGCTACACCTTC. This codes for CASTDQTSNYGYTF.

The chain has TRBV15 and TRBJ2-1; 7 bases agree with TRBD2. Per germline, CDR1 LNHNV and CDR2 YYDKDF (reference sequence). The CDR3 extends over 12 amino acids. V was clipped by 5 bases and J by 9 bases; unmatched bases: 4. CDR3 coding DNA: TGTGCCACCAGCCCCAGGGAGGGTGAGCAGTTCTTC. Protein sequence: CATSPREGEQFF.

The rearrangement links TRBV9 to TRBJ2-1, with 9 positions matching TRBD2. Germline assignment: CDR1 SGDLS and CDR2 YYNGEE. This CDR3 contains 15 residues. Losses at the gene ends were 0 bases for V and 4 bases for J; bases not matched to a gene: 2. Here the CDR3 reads CASSVDSGGYNEQFF. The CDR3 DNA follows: TGTGCCAGCAGCGTAGACAGCGGGGGGTACAATGAGCAGTTCTTC.

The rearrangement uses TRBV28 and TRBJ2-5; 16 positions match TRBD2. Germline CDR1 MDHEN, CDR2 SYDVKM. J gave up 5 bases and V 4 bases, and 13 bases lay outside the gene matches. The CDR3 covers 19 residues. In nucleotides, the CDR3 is TGTGCCAGCAGTTCTCAAATACCGGGACTAGCGGGGGGGCCGGAGACCCAGTACTTC. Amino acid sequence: CASSSQIPGLAGGPETQYF.

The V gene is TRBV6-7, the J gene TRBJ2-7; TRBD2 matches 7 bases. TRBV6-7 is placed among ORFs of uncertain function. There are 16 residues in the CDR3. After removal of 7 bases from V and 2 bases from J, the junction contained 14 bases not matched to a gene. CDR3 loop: CASIHLSGWSTYEQYV. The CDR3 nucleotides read TGTGCCAGCATACATCTTAGCGGGTGGAGTACCTACGAGCAGTACGTC.

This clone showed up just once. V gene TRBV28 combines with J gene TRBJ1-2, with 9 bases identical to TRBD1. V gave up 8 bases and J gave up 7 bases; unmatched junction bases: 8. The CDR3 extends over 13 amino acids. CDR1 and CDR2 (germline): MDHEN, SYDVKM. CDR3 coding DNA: TGTGCCAGCGGGTCGGACAGGGGCCGTGGCTACACCTTC. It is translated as CASGSDRGRGYTF.

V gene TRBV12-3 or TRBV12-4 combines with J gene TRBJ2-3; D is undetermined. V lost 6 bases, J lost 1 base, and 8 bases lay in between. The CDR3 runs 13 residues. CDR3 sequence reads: CASSSPGTDTQYF. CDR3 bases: TGTGCCAGCAGCTCGCCGGGCACAGATACGCAGTATTTT.

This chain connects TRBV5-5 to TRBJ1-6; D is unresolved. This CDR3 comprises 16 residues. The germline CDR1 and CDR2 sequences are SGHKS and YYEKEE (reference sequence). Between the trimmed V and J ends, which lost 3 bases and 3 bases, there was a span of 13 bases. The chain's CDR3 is CASSSYSSIYNSPLHF. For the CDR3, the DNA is TGTGCCAGCAGCTCCTACAGCTCAATCTATAATTCACCCCTCCACTTT. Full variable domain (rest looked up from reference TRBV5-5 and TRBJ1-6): DAGVTQSPTHLIKTRGQQVTLRCSPISGHKSVSWYQQVLGQGPQFIFQYYEKEERGRGNFPDRFSARQFPNYSSELNVNALLLGDSALYLCASSSYSSIYNSPLHFGNGTRLTVT.

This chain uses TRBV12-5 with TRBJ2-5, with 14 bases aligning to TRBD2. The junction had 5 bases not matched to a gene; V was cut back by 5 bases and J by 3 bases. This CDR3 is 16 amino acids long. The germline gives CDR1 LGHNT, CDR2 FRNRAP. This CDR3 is CASGPGTSGGKETQYF. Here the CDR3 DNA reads TGTGCTAGTGGTCCCGGGACTAGCGGGGGAAAAGAGACCCAGTACTTC.

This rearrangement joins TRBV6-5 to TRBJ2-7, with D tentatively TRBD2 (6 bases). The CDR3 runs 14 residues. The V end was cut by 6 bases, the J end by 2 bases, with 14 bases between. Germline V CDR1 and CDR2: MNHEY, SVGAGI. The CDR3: CASRRGPLAYEQYF. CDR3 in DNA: TGTGCCAGCAGGCGGGGACCTCTCGCCTACGAGCAGTACTTC.